This TCR beta chain derives from a study of T cell changes during pregnancy in multiple sclerosis. Profiling relied on immunoSEQ multiplex PCR, and the TCRdb table lists in-frame clones only, not all of them. The sample gives around 62,000 clones, about 89% of which show up once; roughly 2.7% is in the top ten. Germline-derived CDR1 and CDR2 are DFQATT and SNEGSKA (reference sequence). This CDR3 contains 9 residues. The germline V and J ends were trimmed by 6 bases and 7 bases, with 3 bases remaining between them. The receptor was derived from a female donor with multiple sclerosis, enrolled in a pregnancy study. This chain joins TRBV20-1 and TRBJ1-4; D remains ambiguous. The sequenced sample was peripheral blood, obtained in the first trimester of pregnancy. CDR3 sequence (DNA): TGCAGTGCCCTTGAAAAACTGTTTTTT. This encodes CSALEKLFF.